A selection of T cell receptor beta chains follows, all from one sample in a study of cytomegalovirus exposure and HLA in healthy donors. TCRdb's copy holds only in-frame clones and misses some; the assay was immunoSEQ multiplex PCR. The table includes fewer than 100,000 clones, roughly 75% detected once. The sample was PBMCs. Receptors were obtained from a male donor in good health and CMV-seronegative. The CDR3 runs from the conserved cysteine through the conserved F or W. The D gene is left open where the match is weak. Size is stated for part of the rows, as once, few or many counts, or as a class when the clone is expanded.

V gene	D gene	J gene	clone size	CDR3 DNA	CDR3 protein
TRBV29-1	NA	TRBJ2-7	NA	TGCAGCGTTAGTACAGCCTACGAGCAGTACTTC	CSVSTAYEQYF
TRBV6-5	TRBD2	TRBJ2-7	NA	TGTGCCAGCAGTTACGCCATGCGGGGGGGGACCTACGAGCAGTACTTC	CASSYAMRGGTYEQYF
TRBV25-1	TRBD1	TRBJ1-1	NA	TGTGCCAGCAGTGGGGGACAGAACCCTGAAGCTTTCTTT	CASSGGQNPEAFF
TRBV4-2	TRBD1	TRBJ1-1	NA	TGTGCCAGCAGCCGTAGGGGCCAGGGGGCAATGGGCACTGAAGCTTTCTTT	CASSRRGQGAMGTEAFF
TRBV7-9	NA	TRBJ1-1	few	TGTGCCAGCAGCTTAGTTGCGACAGGCACTGAAGCTTTCTTT	CASSLVATGTEAFF
TRBV4-1	NA	TRBJ1-3	NA	TGCGCCAGCAGCCAAGAAGGGACAAGCGGAAACACCATATATTTT	CASSQEGTSGNTIYF
TRBV7-9	NA	TRBJ2-7	NA	TGTGCCAGCAGCCGGGACTTCCTTACCTACGAGCAGTACTTC	CASSRDFLTYEQYF
TRBV7-2	NA	TRBJ1-2	NA	TGTGCCAGCAGCCTCAGTATTTGTGGCTACACCTTC	CASSLSICGYTF
TRBV6-1	TRBD1	TRBJ1-5	NA	TGTGCCAGCAGCCGGGACAGACTTGGGCCCCAGCATTTT	CASSRDRLGPQHF
TRBV6-5	NA	TRBJ2-7	NA	TGTGCCAGCAGTTACGGGGAGGGGGGGGAGCAGTACTTC	CASSYGEGGEQYF
TRBV28	TRBD1	TRBJ1-2	few	TGTGCCAGCAGCCAGACAGGGTACGGCTACACCTTC	CASSQTGYGYTF
TRBV7-2	NA	TRBJ2-5	NA	TGTGCCAGCAGCTTACGTCCCGTTGGTGGGACAAAGACCCAGTACTTC	CASSLRPVGGTKTQYF
TRBV5-4	NA	TRBJ2-1	few	TGTGCCAGCAGCTTAGACTCTTCCTACAATGAGCAGTTCTTC	CASSLDSSYNEQFF
TRBV18	TRBD1	TRBJ2-7	NA	TGTGCCAGCTCACCCGACAGGGCTCCCTACGAGCAGTACTTC	CASSPDRAPYEQYF
TRBV15	NA	TRBJ2-2	NA	TGTGCCACGGACAGTAACACCGGGGAGCTGTTTTTT	CATDSNTGELFF
TRBV11-2	NA	TRBJ2-3	NA	TGTGCCAGCAGCAGCCCCCGGGGAGGCGCTAGCACAGATACGCAGTATTTT	CASSSPRGGASTDTQYF
TRBV6-6	TRBD1	TRBJ2-2	NA	TGTGCCAGCAGTTACGGGACAGAGGCTGGGGAGCTGTTTTTT	CASSYGTEAGELFF
TRBV7-2	TRBD1	TRBJ2-7	NA	TGTGCCAGCAGCTTAGCGGGACAGGGCCTATACGAGCAGTACTTC	CASSLAGQGLYEQYF
TRBV7-7	TRBD1	TRBJ2-7	NA	TGTGCCAGCAGCCCGGGACAGGGGGCCTACGAGCAGTACTTC	CASSPGQGAYEQYF
TRBV2	NA	TRBJ1-6	NA	TGTGCCAGCAGTGAAGCGCTTCAGGGGCTTAGCTCCTATAATTCACCCCTCCACTTT	CASSEALQGLSSYNSPLHF
TRBV18	TRBD1	TRBJ1-1	NA	TGTGCCAGCTCACCGCAGGGGGACTCTATGAACACTGAAGCTTTCTTT	CASSPQGDSMNTEAFF
TRBV9	NA	TRBJ2-1	NA	TGTGCCAGCAGCCGGGACAATGAGCAGTTCTTC	CASSRDNEQFF
TRBV5-1	TRBD1	TRBJ2-5	NA	TGCGCCAGCAGCTATAGGACAGGGGCGTCTGAGACCCAGTACTTC	CASSYRTGASETQYF
TRBV7-9	NA	TRBJ1-2	NA	TGTGCCAGCAGCCGGGACATCTCCGCCTCTAACTATGGCTACACCTTC	CASSRDISASNYGYTF
TRBV6-1	TRBD2	TRBJ2-3	few	TGTGCCAGCAGCGCCGGGACTAGCGAAACAGATACGCAGTATTTT	CASSAGTSETDTQYF
TRBV2	TRBD2	TRBJ2-4	NA	TGTGACAGTCGACAAGCGGGGACGAAAAACATTCAGTACTTC	CDSRQAGTKNIQYF
TRBV7-2	TRBD2	TRBJ2-7	NA	TGTGCCAGCAGCCCCAGTCGGGGGGGAAGCTACGAGCAGTACTTC	CASSPSRGGSYEQYF
TRBV19	TRBD1	TRBJ2-2	NA	TGTGCCAGTAGTATCGGTCCAGGGGGTAAAACCGGGGAGCTGTTTTTT	CASSIGPGGKTGELFF
TRBV5-1	NA	TRBJ1-1	NA	TGCGCCAGCACCAACGGGGGGAGATTGAACACTGAAGCTTTCTTT	CASTNGGRLNTEAFF
TRBV5-1	NA	TRBJ1-4	NA	TGCGCCAGCAGCTCGTCGGGACACGGTAATGAAAAACTGTTTTTT	CASSSSGHGNEKLFF
TRBV27	TRBD2	TRBJ2-1	NA	TGTGCCAGCAGTTGGCGGGAGGCAAACAATGAGCAGTTCTTC	CASSWREANNEQFF
TRBV9	TRBD1	TRBJ2-7	NA	TGTGCCAGCAGCGTAGGACAGGGGAAGATTTACGAGCAGTACTTC	CASSVGQGKIYEQYF
TRBV2	NA	TRBJ1-4	NA	TGTGCCAGCAGGCCCCCTTTGGGCAGGGCTAATGAAAAACTGTTTTTT	CASRPPLGRANEKLFF
TRBV15	NA	TRBJ1-1	few	TGTGCCACCAGCAGAGAGGGCTGGGAGGGTTTACCTGAAGCTTTCTTT	CATSREGWEGLPEAFF
TRBV30	TRBD2	TRBJ2-1	NA	TGTGCCTTGCCGGCAATGGACCGGCCGGGGGGTGAGCAGTTCTTC	CALPAMDRPGGEQFF
TRBV5-1	NA	TRBJ1-4	NA	TGCGCCAGCAGCCCGACAGGCCAGCCAACTAATGAAAAACTGTTTTTT	CASSPTGQPTNEKLFF
TRBV6-5	NA	TRBJ1-2	NA	TGTGCCAGCAGTCTAGGAATAGCTAACTATGGCTACACCTTC	CASSLGIANYGYTF
TRBV5-4	TRBD1	TRBJ2-5	once	TGTGCCAGCAGCTTGTTGGACAGGGAAGAGACCCAGTACTTC	CASSLLDREETQYF
TRBV28	NA	TRBJ2-3	NA	TGTGCCAGCAGTTTTCAGGTTGAAGATACGCAGTATTTT	CASSFQVEDTQYF
TRBV4-1	TRBD1	TRBJ2-1	NA	TGCGCCAGCAGCCAAGAGTTTTCCACTCCGGGACAGGGTTCCTACAATGAGCAGTTCTTC	CASSQEFSTPGQGSYNEQFF
TRBV19	NA	TRBJ2-3	NA	TGTGCCAGTAGTTACGGGGAAAGCACAGATACGCAGTATTTT	CASSYGESTDTQYF
TRBV11-3	TRBD1	TRBJ1-1	NA	TGTGCCAGCAGCTTAGGGACCGGGACAGAGGATGAAGCTTTCTTT	CASSLGTGTEDEAFF
TRBV18	TRBD1	TRBJ1-4	few	TGTGCCAGCTCACCAAGTACCGGGACAGGGGATGAAAAACTGTTTTTT	CASSPSTGTGDEKLFF
TRBV18	NA	TRBJ1-1	NA	TGTGCCAGCTCACCAGAGAGGGCTGTCACTGAAGCTTTCTTT	CASSPERAVTEAFF
TRBV7-9	NA	TRBJ2-7	NA	TGTGCCAGCAGCTTAGGAGGGGGGGCCACGTACGAGCAGTACTTC	CASSLGGGATYEQYF